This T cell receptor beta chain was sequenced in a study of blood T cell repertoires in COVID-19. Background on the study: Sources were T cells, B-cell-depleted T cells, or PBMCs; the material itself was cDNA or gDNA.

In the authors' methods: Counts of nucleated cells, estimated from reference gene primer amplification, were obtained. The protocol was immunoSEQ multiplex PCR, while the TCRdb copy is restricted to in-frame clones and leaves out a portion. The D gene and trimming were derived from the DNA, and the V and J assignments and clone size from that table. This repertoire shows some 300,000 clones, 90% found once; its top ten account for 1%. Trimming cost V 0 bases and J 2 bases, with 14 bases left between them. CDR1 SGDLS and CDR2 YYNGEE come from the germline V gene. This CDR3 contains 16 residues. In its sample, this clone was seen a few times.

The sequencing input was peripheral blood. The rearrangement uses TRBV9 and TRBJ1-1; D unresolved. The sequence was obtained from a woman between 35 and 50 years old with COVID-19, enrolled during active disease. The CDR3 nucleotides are TGTGCCAGCAGCGTAGGGCCGATGGCAGGAAACACTGAAGCTTTCTTT. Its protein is CASSVGPMAGNTEAFF. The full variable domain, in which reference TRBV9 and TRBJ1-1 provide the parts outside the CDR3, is DSGVTQTPKHLITATGQRVTLRCSPRSGDLSVYWYQQSLDQGLQFLIQYYNGEERAKGNILERFSAQQFPDLHSELNLSSLELGDSALYFCASSVGPMAGNTEAFFGQGTRLTVV.